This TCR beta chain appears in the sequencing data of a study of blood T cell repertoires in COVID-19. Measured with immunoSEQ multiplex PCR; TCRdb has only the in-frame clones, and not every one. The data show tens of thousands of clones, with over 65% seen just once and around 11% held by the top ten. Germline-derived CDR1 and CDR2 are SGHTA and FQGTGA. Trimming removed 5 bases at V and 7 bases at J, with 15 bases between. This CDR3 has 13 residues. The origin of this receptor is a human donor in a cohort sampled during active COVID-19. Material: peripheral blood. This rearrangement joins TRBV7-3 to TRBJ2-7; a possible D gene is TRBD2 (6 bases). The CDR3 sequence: CASSEGPGTEQYF. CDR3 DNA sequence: TGTGCCAGCAGCGAGGGGCCTGGGACTGAGCAGTACTTC.